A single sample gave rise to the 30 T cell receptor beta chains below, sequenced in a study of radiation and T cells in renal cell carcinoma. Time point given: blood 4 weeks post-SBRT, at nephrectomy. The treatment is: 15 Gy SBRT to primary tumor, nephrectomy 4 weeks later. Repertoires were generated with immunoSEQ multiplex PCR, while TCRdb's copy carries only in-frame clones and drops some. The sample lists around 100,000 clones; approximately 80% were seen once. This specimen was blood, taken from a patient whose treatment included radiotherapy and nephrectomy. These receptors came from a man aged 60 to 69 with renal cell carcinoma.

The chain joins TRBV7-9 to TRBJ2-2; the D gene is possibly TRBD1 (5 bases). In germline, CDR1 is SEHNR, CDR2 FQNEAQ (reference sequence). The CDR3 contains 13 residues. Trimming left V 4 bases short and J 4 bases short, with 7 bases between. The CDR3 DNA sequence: TGTGCCAGCAGCTACGACAGCACCGGGGAGCTGTTTTTT. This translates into CASSYDSTGELFF.

The CDR3 nucleotides read TGTGCCACCGGGACAGACGGGGATACGCAGTATTTT. Protein product: CATGTDGDTQYF. V usage is TRBV19 and J usage is TRBJ2-3; 7 bases are shared with TRBD1. The CDR3 covers 12 residues. Germline-derived CDR1 and CDR2 are LNHDA and SQIVND (reference sequence). V gave up 10 bases and J gave up 6 bases; unmatched junction bases: 7.

The DNA of the CDR3 is TGTGCCTCAGGGTCCGGGACTACCGACGAGCAGTACTTC. As protein: CASGSGTTDEQYF. The rearrangement uses TRBV15 and TRBJ2-7, with TRBD2 matching 7 bases. The CDR3 is 13 residues long. V lost 11 bases, J lost 5 bases, and 12 bases stayed unmatched. CDR1 and CDR2 (germline): LNHNV, YYDKDF (reference sequence).

The CDR3 here is CASSLDRVELFF. Here the CDR3 DNA reads TGTGCCAGCAGCCTGGACAGGGTAGAACTGTTTTTT. V is TRBV11-2 and J is TRBJ1-4; 8 nucleotides align to TRBD1. Germline-derived CDR1 and CDR2 are SGHAT and FQNNGV. The CDR3 covers 12 residues. Unmatched junction bases numbered 5, after V lost 5 bases and J lost 12 bases.

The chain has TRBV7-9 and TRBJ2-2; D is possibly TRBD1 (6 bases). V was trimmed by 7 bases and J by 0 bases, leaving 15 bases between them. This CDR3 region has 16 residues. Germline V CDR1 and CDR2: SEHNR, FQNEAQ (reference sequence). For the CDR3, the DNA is TGTGCCAGCATTCCACAGGGCCTCGCGAACACCGGGGAGCTGTTTTTT. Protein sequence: CASIPQGLANTGELFF.

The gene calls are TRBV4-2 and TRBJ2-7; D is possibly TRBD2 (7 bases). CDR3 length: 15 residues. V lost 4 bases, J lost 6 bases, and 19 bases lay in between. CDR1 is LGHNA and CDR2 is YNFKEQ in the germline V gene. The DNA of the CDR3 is TGTGCCAGCAGCCCCCTTGGGGGGGGCGCGGTCGAGCAGTACTTC. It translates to CASSPLGGGAVEQYF.

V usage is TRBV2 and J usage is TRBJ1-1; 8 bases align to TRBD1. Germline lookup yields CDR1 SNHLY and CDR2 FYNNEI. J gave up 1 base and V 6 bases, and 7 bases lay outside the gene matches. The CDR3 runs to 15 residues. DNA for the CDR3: TGTGCCAGCAGGTACCGGGACAGGCAGAACACTGAAGCTTTCTTT. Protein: CASRYRDRQNTEAFF.

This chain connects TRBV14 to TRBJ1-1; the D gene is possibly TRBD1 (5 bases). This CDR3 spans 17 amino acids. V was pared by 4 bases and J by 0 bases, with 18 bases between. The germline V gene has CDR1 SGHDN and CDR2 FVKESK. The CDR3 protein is CASSPLYSKGLNTEAFF. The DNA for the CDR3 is TGTGCCAGCAGCCCACTTTATTCAAAGGGGCTGAACACTGAAGCTTTCTTT.

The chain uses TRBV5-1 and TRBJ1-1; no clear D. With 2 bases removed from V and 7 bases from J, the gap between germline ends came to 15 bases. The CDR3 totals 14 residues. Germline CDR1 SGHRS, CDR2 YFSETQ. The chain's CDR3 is CASSFQVGPYEAFF. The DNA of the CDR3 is TGCGCCAGCAGCTTCCAAGTAGGACCTTATGAAGCTTTCTTT.

In DNA form, the CDR3 reads TGTGCCAGCAGCTTCGACAGCCCTGGAGCAGCTTTCTTT. It codes for CASSFDSPGAAFF. The chain combines TRBV7-9 with TRBJ1-1; D perhaps matches TRBD1 (5 bases). Germline V CDR1 and CDR2: SEHNR, FQNEAQ (reference sequence). CDR3 length: 13 amino acids. V gave up 3 bases and J gave up 10 bases, with 15 bases separating them.

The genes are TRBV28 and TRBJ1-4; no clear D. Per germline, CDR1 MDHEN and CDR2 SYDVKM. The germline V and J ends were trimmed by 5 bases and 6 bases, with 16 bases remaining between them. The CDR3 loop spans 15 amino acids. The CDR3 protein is CASSRPTARDEKLFF. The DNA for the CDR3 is TGTGCCAGCAGTCGCCCCACGGCGAGGGATGAAAAACTGTTTTTT.

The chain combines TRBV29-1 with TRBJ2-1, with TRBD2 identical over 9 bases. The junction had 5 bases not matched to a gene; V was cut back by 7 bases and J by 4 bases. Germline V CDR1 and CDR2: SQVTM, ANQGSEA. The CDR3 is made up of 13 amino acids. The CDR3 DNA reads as TGCAGCGCCAAGCGGGAGGTGTACAATGAGCAGTTCTTC. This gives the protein CSAKREVYNEQFF.

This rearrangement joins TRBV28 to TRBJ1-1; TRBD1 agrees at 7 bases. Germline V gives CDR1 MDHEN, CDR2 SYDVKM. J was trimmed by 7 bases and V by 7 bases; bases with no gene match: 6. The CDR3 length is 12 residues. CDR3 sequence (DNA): TGTGCCAGCAAGTCAGGGGGAAGTGAAGCTTTCTTT. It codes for CASKSGGSEAFF.

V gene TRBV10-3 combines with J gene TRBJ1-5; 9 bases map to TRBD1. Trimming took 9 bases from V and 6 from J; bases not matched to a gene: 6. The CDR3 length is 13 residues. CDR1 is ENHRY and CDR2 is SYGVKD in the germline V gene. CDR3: CAMRTGEGQPQHF. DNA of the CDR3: TGTGCCATGAGGACAGGGGAAGGTCAGCCCCAGCATTTT.

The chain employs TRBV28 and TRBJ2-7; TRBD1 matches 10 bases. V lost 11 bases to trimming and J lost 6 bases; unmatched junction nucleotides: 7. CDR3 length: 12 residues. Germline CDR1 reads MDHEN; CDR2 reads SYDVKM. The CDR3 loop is CAGGQGISEQYF. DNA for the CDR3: TGTGCCGGGGGACAGGGGATCTCCGAGCAGTACTTC.

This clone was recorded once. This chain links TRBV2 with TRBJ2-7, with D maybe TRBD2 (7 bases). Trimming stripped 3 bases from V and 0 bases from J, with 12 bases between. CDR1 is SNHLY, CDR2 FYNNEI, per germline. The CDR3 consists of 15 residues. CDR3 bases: TGTGCCAGCAGTGAGTACGGGGGGCCCTCCTACGAGCAGTACTTC. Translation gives CASSEYGGPSYEQYF.

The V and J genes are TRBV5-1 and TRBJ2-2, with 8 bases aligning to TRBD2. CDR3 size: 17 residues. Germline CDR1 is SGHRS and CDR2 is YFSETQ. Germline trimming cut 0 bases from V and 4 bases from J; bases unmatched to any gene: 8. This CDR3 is CASSLGSSGRGTGELFF. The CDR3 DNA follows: TGCGCCAGCAGCTTGGGGTCCAGCGGGAGAGGCACCGGGGAGCTGTTTTTT.

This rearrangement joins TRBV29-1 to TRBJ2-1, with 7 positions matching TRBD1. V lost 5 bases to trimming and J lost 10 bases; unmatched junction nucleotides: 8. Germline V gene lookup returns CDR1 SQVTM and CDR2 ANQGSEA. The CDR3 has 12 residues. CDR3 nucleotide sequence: TGCAGCGTTTGGGACAGCGAGATCGAGCAGTTCTTC. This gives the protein CSVWDSEIEQFF.

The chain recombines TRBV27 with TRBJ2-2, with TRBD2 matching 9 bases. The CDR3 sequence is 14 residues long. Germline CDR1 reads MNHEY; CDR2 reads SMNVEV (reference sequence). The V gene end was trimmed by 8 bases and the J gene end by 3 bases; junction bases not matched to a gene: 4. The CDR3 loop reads CASRIAGDTGELFF. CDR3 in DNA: TGTGCCAGCCGCATAGCGGGAGACACCGGGGAGCTGTTTTTT.

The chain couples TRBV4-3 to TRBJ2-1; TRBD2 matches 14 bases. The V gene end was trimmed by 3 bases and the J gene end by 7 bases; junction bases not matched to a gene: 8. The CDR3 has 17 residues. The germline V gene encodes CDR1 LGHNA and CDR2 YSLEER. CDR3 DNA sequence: TGCGCCAGCAGCCAGATAGCCGGGACTAGCGGGAGAAATGAGCAGTTCTTC. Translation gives CASSQIAGTSGRNEQFF.

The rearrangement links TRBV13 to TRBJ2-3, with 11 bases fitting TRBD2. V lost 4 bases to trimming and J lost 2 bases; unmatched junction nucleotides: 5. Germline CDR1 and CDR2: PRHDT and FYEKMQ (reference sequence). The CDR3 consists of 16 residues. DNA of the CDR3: TGTGCCAGCAGCTATAGACTAGCGGGACACACAGATACGCAGTATTTT. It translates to CASSYRLAGHTDTQYF. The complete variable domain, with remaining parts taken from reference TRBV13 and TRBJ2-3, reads AAGVIQSPRHLIKEKRETATLKCYPIPRHDTVYWYQQGPGQDPQFLISFYEKMQSDKGSIPDRFSAQQFSDYHSELNMSSLELGDSALYFCASSYRLAGHTDTQYFGPGTRLTVL.

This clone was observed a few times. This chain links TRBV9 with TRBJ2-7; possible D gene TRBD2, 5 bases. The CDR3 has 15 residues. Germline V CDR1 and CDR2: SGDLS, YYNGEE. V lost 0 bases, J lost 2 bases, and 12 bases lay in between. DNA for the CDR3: TGTGCCAGCAGCGTAGCCCCAACGGGGACCTACGAGCAGTACTTC. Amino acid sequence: CASSVAPTGTYEQYF.

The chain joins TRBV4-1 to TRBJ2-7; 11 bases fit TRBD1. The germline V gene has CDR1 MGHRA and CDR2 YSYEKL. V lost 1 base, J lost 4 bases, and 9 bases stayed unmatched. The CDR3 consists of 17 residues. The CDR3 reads CASSQVGRTGGQYEQYF. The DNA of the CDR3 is TGCGCCAGCAGCCAAGTCGGTCGGACAGGGGGCCAGTACGAGCAGTACTTC.

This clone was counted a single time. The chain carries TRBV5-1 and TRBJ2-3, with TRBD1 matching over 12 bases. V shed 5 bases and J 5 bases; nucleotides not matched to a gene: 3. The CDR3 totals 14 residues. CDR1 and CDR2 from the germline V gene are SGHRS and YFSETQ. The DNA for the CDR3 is TGCGCCAGCAGAGGGACAGGGGGCAGAGATACGCAGTATTTT. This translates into CASRGTGGRDTQYF.

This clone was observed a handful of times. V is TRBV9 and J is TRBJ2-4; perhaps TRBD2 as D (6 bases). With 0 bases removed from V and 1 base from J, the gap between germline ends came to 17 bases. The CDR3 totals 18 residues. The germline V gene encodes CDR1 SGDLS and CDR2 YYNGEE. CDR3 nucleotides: TGTGCCAGCAGCGTAGCTACCGGGGAGGTGGGGGCCAAAAACATTCAGTACTTC. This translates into CASSVATGEVGAKNIQYF.

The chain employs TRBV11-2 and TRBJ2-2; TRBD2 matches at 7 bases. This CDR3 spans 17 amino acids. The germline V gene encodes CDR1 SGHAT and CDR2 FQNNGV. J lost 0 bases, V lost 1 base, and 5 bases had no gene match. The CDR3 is CASSLGAAGTNTGELFF. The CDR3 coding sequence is TGTGCCAGCAGCTTAGGGGCAGCGGGAACGAACACCGGGGAGCTGTTTTTT.

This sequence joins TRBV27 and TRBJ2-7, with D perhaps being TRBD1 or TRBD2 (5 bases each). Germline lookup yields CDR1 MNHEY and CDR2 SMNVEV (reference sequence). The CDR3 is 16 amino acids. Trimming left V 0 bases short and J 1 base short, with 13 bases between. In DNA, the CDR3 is TGTGCCAGCAGTTTATCGAGGGCAGGGTTTTCCTACGAGCAGTACTTC. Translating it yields CASSLSRAGFSYEQYF.

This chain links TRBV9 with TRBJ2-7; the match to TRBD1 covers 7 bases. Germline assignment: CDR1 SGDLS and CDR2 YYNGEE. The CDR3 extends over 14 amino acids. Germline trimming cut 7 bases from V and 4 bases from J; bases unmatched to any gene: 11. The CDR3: CASSLGNRGYEQYF. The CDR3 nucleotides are TGTGCCAGCTCTCTAGGGAACAGGGGATACGAGCAGTACTTC.

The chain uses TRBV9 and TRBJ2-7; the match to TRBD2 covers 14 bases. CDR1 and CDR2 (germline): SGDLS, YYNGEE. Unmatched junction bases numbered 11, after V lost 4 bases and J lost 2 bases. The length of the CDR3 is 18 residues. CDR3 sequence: CASSSGLAGATRPYEQYF. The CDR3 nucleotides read TGTGCCAGCAGCTCGGGACTAGCGGGAGCTACTCGCCCCTACGAGCAGTACTTC.

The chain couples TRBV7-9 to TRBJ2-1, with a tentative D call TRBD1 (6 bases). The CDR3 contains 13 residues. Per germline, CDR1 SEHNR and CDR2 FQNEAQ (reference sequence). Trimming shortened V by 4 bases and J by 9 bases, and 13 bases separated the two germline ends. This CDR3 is CASSWQQGAEQFF. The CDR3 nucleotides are TGTGCCAGCAGCTGGCAACAGGGAGCTGAGCAGTTCTTC.